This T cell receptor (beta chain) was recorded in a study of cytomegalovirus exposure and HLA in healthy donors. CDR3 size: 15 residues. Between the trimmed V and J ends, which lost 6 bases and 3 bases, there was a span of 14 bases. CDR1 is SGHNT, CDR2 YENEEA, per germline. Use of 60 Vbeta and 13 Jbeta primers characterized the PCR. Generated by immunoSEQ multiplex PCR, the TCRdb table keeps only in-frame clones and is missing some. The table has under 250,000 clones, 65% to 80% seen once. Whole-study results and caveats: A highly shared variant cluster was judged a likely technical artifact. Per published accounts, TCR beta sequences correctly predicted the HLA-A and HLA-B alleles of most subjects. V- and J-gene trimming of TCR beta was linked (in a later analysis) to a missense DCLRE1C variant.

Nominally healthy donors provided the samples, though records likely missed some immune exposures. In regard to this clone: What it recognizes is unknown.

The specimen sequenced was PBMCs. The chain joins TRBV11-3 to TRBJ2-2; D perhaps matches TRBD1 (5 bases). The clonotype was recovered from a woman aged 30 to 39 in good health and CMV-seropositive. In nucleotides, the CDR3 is TGTGCCAGCAGTCAGCAGGGCGGAGACACCGGGGAGCTGTTTTTT. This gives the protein CASSQQGGDTGELFF. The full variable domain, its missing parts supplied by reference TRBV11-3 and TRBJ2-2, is EAGVVQSPRYKIIEKKQPVAFWCNPISGHNTLYWYLQNLGQGPELLIRYENEEAVDDSQLPKDRFSAERLKGVDSTLKIQPAELGDSAVYLCASSQQGGDTGELFFGEGSRLTVL.